One and the same sample provided the 17 T cell receptor beta chains below, sequenced in a study of blood T cell repertoires in COVID-19 (dated by TCRdb to about 2020). Receptor libraries were prepared by the immunoSEQ multiplex PCR assay. TCRdb took this table from immuneACCESS and kept in-frame rearrangements with V and J called. Such tables lack part of the clones; where checked against another copy, unresolved V genes explain under half of the gap, and the rest is unexplained. The sample table contains around 50,000 clones; only one count was recorded for about 86% of them. The ten largest clones capture over 2.5% of the sample. The sequenced material came from peripheral blood. All receptors come from a woman older than 75 with acute or convalescent COVID-19.

This chain uses TRBV7-2 with TRBJ2-5; 14 bases agree with TRBD2. The CDR3 is 16 amino acids. The V gene end was trimmed by 5 bases and the J gene end by 4 bases; junction bases not matched to a gene: 6. From germline, CDR1 is SGHTA and CDR2 FQGNSA. The CDR3 loop is CASSPPGLAGAETQYF. The DNA of the CDR3 is TGTGCCAGCAGCCCACCGGGACTAGCGGGGGCAGAGACCCAGTACTTC.

This sequence joins TRBV19 and TRBJ2-1, with 11 bases identical to TRBD2. Germline-derived CDR1 and CDR2 are LNHDA and SQIVND (reference sequence). The CDR3 has 15 amino acids. V gave up 6 bases and J gave up 8 bases; unmatched junction bases: 9. DNA for the CDR3: TGTGCCAGTAGACCCCAGGCTAGCGGGGGGTATGAGCAGTTCTTC. It codes for CASRPQASGGYEQFF.

The J gene is TRBJ1-6, the V gene TRBV4-1, with D tentatively TRBD1 (5 bases). The CDR3 loop spans 16 amino acids. Germline-derived CDR1 and CDR2 are MGHRA and YSYEKL. V was shortened by 0 bases and J by 9 bases, with 15 bases between the two germline ends. CDR3 residues: CASSQERAGTGSPLHF. CDR3 in DNA: TGCGCCAGCAGCCAAGAACGGGCAGGGACTGGTTCACCCCTCCACTTT.

This chain uses TRBV18 with TRBJ2-7; 8 nucleotides agree with TRBD2. There are 16 residues in the CDR3. V dropped 3 bases and J dropped 5; count of bases not matched to a gene: 12. Germline-derived CDR1 and CDR2 are KGHSH and LQKENI. The CDR3 loop is CASSPGLSGGGHEQYF. The CDR3 nucleotides are TGTGCCAGCTCACCGGGCCTCTCCGGGGGGGGCCACGAGCAGTACTTC.

The V and J genes are TRBV18 and TRBJ1-1; 7 bases match TRBD1. Germline V gene sequence: CDR1 KGHSH, CDR2 LQKENI. V dropped 3 bases and J dropped 8; count of bases not matched to a gene: 3. The CDR3 length is 12 residues. DNA for the CDR3: TGTGCCAGCTCACCCCGGGACAGAGAAGCTTTCTTT. This gives the protein CASSPRDREAFF.

The J gene is TRBJ1-3, the V gene TRBV7-9; tentative D call: TRBD1 (6 bases). Trimming took 7 bases from V and 4 from J, leaving 11 bases between them. CDR1 SEHNR and CDR2 FQNEAQ come from the germline V gene (reference sequence). The length of the CDR3 is 13 residues. The CDR3 region is CASMTGSGNTIYF. The CDR3 nucleotides are TGTGCCAGCATGACAGGTTCAGGAAACACCATATATTTT.

The chain combines TRBV18 with TRBJ2-5; TRBD1 aligns across 8 bases. V lost 3 bases and J lost 5; bases outside the gene matches: 11. Germline lookup yields CDR1 KGHSH and CDR2 LQKENI. The CDR3 is 16 residues long. As DNA, the CDR3 is TGTGCCAGCTCACCGAGACCCCCAGGGGGCGGGGAGACCCAGTACTTC. Translating it yields CASSPRPPGGGETQYF.

The V call is TRBV9, the J call TRBJ2-3; D gene ambiguous. This CDR3 has 14 residues. Germline-derived CDR1 and CDR2 are SGDLS and YYNGEE. The germline V and J ends were trimmed by 0 bases and 5 bases, with 10 bases remaining between them. CDR3: CASSVGWAGDTQYF. The CDR3 DNA sequence: TGTGCCAGCAGCGTAGGGTGGGCTGGAGATACGCAGTATTTT.

The chain links TRBV6-5 to TRBJ1-4, with D perhaps matching TRBD1 (6 bases). The ends were cut back, 6 bases at V and 0 bases at J, with 8 bases in the middle. The length of the CDR3 is 14 residues. Germline V gene lookup returns CDR1 MNHEY and CDR2 SVGAGI. The CDR3 spells CASRRTATNEKLFF. CDR3 sequence (DNA): TGTGCCAGCAGACGGACAGCAACTAATGAAAAACTGTTTTTT.

This chain connects TRBV2 to TRBJ1-4, with 7 positions matching TRBD1. Trimming cost V 5 bases and J 8 bases; bases outside gene matches: 2. Germline CDR1 SNHLY, CDR2 FYNNEI. CDR3 length: 12 amino acids. In DNA, the CDR3 is TGTGCCAGCAGTCAGGACAGGGAAAAACTGTTTTTT. This sequence encodes CASSQDREKLFF.

This sequence joins TRBV18 and TRBJ2-1; D may be TRBD2 (5 bases). V shed 0 bases and J shed 4 bases, with 10 bases lying between them. The V gene's germline CDR1 is KGHSH and CDR2 LQKENI. The CDR3 is 15 amino acids. In DNA form, the CDR3 reads TGTGCCAGCTCACCACCACCACGGGGTTACAATGAGCAGTTCTTC. Its translation: CASSPPPRGYNEQFF.

The chain joins TRBV2 to TRBJ1-2, with 7 bases matching TRBD1. The CDR3 totals 16 residues. The V segment lost 6 bases and the J segment 2 bases; nucleotides outside the gene matches: 12. The V gene's germline CDR1 is SNHLY and CDR2 FYNNEI. CDR3 residues: CASRGGRGTENYGYTF. The DNA for the CDR3 is TGTGCCAGCAGGGGGGGCAGGGGGACCGAAAACTATGGCTACACCTTC.

The gene calls are TRBV5-1 and TRBJ2-2; 8 bases align to TRBD1. CDR1 SGHRS and CDR2 YFSETQ come from the germline V gene. Trimming removed 4 bases from V and 4 bases from J; junction bases left unmatched: 12. The CDR3 extends over 17 amino acids. The chain's CDR3 is CASSHDPTGASTGELFF. CDR3 nucleotides: TGCGCCAGCAGCCACGACCCGACAGGGGCTAGCACCGGGGAGCTGTTTTTT.

The rearrangement joins TRBV19 to TRBJ1-6; D not certain. In germline, CDR1 is LNHDA, CDR2 SQIVND (reference sequence). V was pared by 10 bases and J by 6 bases, with 16 bases between. The CDR3 runs 14 residues. The CDR3 sequence is CATVSEAGNSPLHF. CDR3 bases: TGTGCCACCGTTTCTGAGGCTGGTAATTCACCCCTCCACTTT.

This chain links TRBV18 with TRBJ1-1; D remains unclear. CDR1 and CDR2 from the germline V gene are KGHSH and LQKENI. The CDR3 has 14 amino acids. Deletions cut 6 bases from V and 1 base from J, with 12 bases between. The CDR3 region has the DNA TGTGCCAGCTCGTCCCAAGCCGGGAACACTGAAGCTTTCTTT. As protein: CASSSQAGNTEAFF.

This sequence joins TRBV11-2 and TRBJ2-1; TRBD2 agrees at 11 bases. CDR1 SGHAT and CDR2 FQNNGV come from the germline V gene. The V and J ends lost 1 base and 6 bases, in that order; junction bases with no gene match: 2. This CDR3 has 15 residues. CDR3 sequence reads: CASSLGTSGPNEQFF. The CDR3 nucleotides read TGTGCCAGCAGCTTAGGGACTAGCGGGCCCAATGAGCAGTTCTTC. The entire variable domain, with the rest obtained from reference TRBV11-2 and TRBJ2-1, is as follows: EAGVAQSPRYKIIEKRQSVAFWCNPISGHATLYWYQQILGQGPKLLIQFQNNGVVDDSQLPKDRFSAERLKGVDSTLKIQPAKLEDSAVYLCASSLGTSGPNEQFFGPGTRLTVL.

The V gene is TRBV5-8, the J gene TRBJ2-5; 9 nucleotides match TRBD2. The germline V gene encodes CDR1 SGHTS and CDR2 YDEGEE. This CDR3 has 15 amino acids. J was trimmed by 0 bases and V by 0 bases; bases with no gene match: 0. Written as DNA, the CDR3 is TGTGCCAGCAGCTTGGGACTAGCGGACCAAGAGACCCAGTACTTC. Its protein product is CASSLGLADQETQYF. The whole variable domain, filled in from reference TRBV5-8 and TRBJ2-5, reads EAGVTQSPTHLIKTRGQQATLRCSPISGHTSVYWYQQALGLGLQFLLWYDEGEERNRGNFPPRFSGRQFPNYSSELNVNALELEDSALYLCASSLGLADQETQYFGPGTRLLVL.